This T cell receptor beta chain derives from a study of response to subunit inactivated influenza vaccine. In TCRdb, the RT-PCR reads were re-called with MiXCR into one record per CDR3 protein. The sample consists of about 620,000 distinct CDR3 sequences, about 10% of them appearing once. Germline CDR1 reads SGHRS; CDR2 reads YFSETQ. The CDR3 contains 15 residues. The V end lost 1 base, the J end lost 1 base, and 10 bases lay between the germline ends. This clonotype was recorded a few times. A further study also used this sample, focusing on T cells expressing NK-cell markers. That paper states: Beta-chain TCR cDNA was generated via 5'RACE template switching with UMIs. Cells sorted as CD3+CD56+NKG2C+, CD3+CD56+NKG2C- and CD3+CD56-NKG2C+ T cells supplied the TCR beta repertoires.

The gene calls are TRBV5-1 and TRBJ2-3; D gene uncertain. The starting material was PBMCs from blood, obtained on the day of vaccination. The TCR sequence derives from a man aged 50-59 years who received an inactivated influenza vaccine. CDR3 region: CASSLSGFGTDTQYF. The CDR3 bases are TGCGCCAGCAGCTTGTCTGGCTTTGGCACAGATACGCAGTATTTT.